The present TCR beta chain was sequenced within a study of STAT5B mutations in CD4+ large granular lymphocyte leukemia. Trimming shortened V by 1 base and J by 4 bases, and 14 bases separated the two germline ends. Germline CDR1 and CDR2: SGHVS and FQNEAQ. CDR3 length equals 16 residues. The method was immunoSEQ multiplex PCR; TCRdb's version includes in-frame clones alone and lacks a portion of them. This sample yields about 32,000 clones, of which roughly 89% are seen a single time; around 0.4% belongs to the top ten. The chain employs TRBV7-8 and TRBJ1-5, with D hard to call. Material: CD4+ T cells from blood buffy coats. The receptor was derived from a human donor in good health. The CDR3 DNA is TGTGCCAGCAGCTTAGAAGGTTTTATTGGAAATCAGCCCCAGCATTTT. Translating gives CASSLEGFIGNQPQHF. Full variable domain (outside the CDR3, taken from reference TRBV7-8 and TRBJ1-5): GAGVSQSPRYKVAKRGQDVALRCDPISGHVSLFWYQQALGQGPEFLTYFQNEAQLDKSGLPSDRFFAERPEGSVSTLKIQRTQQEDSAVYLCASSLEGFIGNQPQHFGDGTRLSIL.